These 12 T cell receptor beta chains share one sample of origin, sequenced in a study of T cells in Graves' hyperthyroidism and ophthalmopathy. The source material, RNA transcripts, was used to amplify TCR beta CDR3 regions. TCR CDR3 underwent first-round RT-PCR with the HTBI primer set. TCRdb reprocessed the multiplex PCR reads with MiXCR, giving one entry per CDR3 protein. Among more than 300,000 distinct CDR3 sequences, 18% were seen once, and the ten largest hold around 40%. Sequencing was carried out using blood. These receptors were collected from a man younger than 35 with Graves' ophthalmopathy.

This clonotype was counted ten times or more. The rearrangement links TRBV2 to TRBJ1-6; D might be TRBD1 (5 bases). V shed 6 bases and J shed 11 bases, with 17 bases lying between them. This CDR3 spans 14 amino acids. Germline CDR1 and CDR2: SNHLY and FYNNEI. In DNA form, the CDR3 reads TGTGCCAGCAGCGTTCAGGACTTGGGGCCACCCCTCCACTTT. Encoded protein: CASSVQDLGPPLHF. The whole variable domain, filled in from reference TRBV2 and TRBJ1-6, reads EPEVTQTPSHQVTQMGQEVILRCVPISNHLYFYWYRQILGQKVEFLVSFYNNEISEKSEIFDDQFSVERPDGSNFTLKIRSTKLEDSAMYFCASSVQDLGPPLHFGNGTRLTVT.

This clonotype was seen ten or more times. The chain combines TRBV27 with TRBJ2-1; 11 nucleotides line up with TRBD2. The CDR3 has 16 amino acids. J was trimmed by 6 bases and V by 2 bases; bases with no gene match: 6. Germline V gene lookup returns CDR1 MNHEY and CDR2 SMNVEV (reference sequence). Here the CDR3 DNA reads TGTGCCAGCAGTTTACCTCCGGGACTAGCGGTCAATGAGCAGTTCTTC. Its protein product is CASSLPPGLAVNEQFF.

This clonotype was found a few times. This chain uses TRBV18 with TRBJ1-2, with D unresolved. Trimming left V 0 bases short and J 3 bases short, with 8 bases between. Germline CDR1 is KGHSH and CDR2 is LQKENI. The CDR3 is made up of 14 amino acids. The CDR3 DNA sequence: TGTGCCAGCTCACCACCCGACCCTTACTATGGCTACACCTTC. The encoded protein is CASSPPDPYYGYTF.

There are many counts of this clonotype. The CDR3 nucleotides are TGTGCCAGCGCTGACACGACCGTGGGCACTGAAGCTTTCTTT. Its translation is CASADTTVGTEAFF. V usage is TRBV12-3 or TRBV12-4 and J usage is TRBJ1-1; D is unclear. Trimming removed 8 bases from V and 4 bases from J, with 17 bases in between. The CDR3 is 14 amino acids.

In this sample, this clonotype turned up a few times. V is TRBV6-5 and J is TRBJ1-1; D is perhaps TRBD1 (6 bases). Germline V gene data show CDR1 as MNHEY and CDR2 as SVGAGI. This CDR3 is 15 amino acids long. The V end lost 0 bases, the J end lost 1 base, and 9 bases lay between the germline ends. As DNA, the CDR3 is TGTGCCAGCAGTTACTCTGGGGGGCGGAACACTGAAGCTTTCTTT. Translated: CASSYSGGRNTEAFF.

As to this clonotype: An end of the junction does not agree with germline; a read error may underlie this. V is TRBV5-1 and J is TRBJ2-1, with D perhaps TRBD2 (5 bases). Germline V gene data show CDR1 as SGHRS and CDR2 as YFSETQ. This CDR3 spans 15 amino acids. The CDR3 coding sequence is TGCGCCGGCAGCTTTCGGGGTCAGGACTACAATGAGCAGTTCTTC. This translates into CAGSFRGQDYNEQFF.

This clonotype was recorded at least ten times. The chain employs TRBV7-8 and TRBJ1-5, with D possibly TRBD1 on 6 matching bases. The CDR3 sequence is 15 residues long. Germline V gives CDR1 SGHVS, CDR2 FQNEAQ. Trimming removed 2 bases at V and 1 base at J, with 9 bases between. Here the CDR3 DNA reads TGTGCCAGCAGCTTATTGGGGGCGAGCAATCAGCCCCAGCATTTT. Translating gives CASSLLGASNQPQHF. The variable domain in full, with the rest retrieved from reference TRBV7-8 and TRBJ1-5, is GAGVSQSPRYKVAKRGQDVALRCDPISGHVSLFWYQQALGQGPEFLTYFQNEAQLDKSGLPSDRFFAERPEGSVSTLKIQRTQQEDSAVYLCASSLLGASNQPQHFGDGTRLSIL.

The chain links TRBV9 to TRBJ1-2; D unresolved. Per the germline V gene, CDR1 is SGDLS and CDR2 is YYNGEE. The CDR3 is 15 residues long. V dropped 0 bases and J dropped 7 bases, with 16 bases sitting between them. The CDR3: CASSVGEGIEGGYTF. DNA of the CDR3: TGTGCCAGCAGCGTAGGAGAGGGTATAGAGGGTGGCTACACCTTC.

This clonotype appeared once. The CDR3 DNA reads as TGCGCCAGCAGCCAAACATCCCTCTCTCGGAATGGCTACACCTTC. This gives the protein CASSQTSLSRNGYTF. The gene calls are TRBV4-1 and TRBJ1-2; D unresolved. V lost 2 bases and J 6 bases, leaving 16 bases between the germline ends. The CDR3 has 15 residues. CDR1 and CDR2 from the germline V gene are MGHRA and YSYEKL.

This chain joins TRBV2 and TRBJ1-5; D call uncertain. The CDR3 extends over 14 amino acids. Germline CDR1 and CDR2: SNHLY and FYNNEI. V dropped 0 bases and J dropped 3 bases, with 6 bases sitting between them. Written as DNA, the CDR3 is TGTGCCAGCAGTGAAGCAGGGATCAATCAGCCCCAGCATTTT. Translated, it gives CASSEAGINQPQHF.

In its sample, this clonotype was seen many times. This chain connects TRBV12-3 or TRBV12-4 to TRBJ2-5, with D uncertain. V lost 5 bases to trimming and J lost 1 base, with 11 bases between them. This CDR3 has 14 residues. The DNA of the CDR3 is TGTGCCAGCAGTCTCTCGGTGGCCCAAGAGACCCAGTACTTC. This gives the protein CASSLSVAQETQYF.

V is TRBV3-1 and J is TRBJ2-7, with D uncertain. The ends were cut back, 3 bases at V and 1 base at J, with 13 bases in the middle. The CDR3 runs 15 residues. Per the germline V gene, CDR1 is LGHDT and CDR2 is YNNKEL (reference sequence). CDR3 protein: CASSQSPALSYEQYF. CDR3 nucleotides: TGTGCCAGCAGCCAGTCCCCAGCGTTGTCCTACGAGCAGTACTTC.